The 5 T cell receptor beta chains reported below all come from one sample, sequenced in a study of spatial heterogeneity in lung cancer. The study's findings and limits: Counts of expanded alpha and beta TCRs within tumors tracked the tumor nonsynonymous mutation count.

The time point is: sample taken at primary tumor resection. Antigen specificity for these receptors is unknown. TCRdb analysed the 5' RACE reads with MiXCR anew, one entry per CDR3 protein. The sample has 9,200 or so distinct CDR3 sequences; less than 6% are singletons. The sequences come from lung tumor tissue, collected at surgery. Receptor source: a female donor with early-stage non-small cell lung cancer.

Ten or more counts support this clonotype. The V call is TRBV11-2, the J call TRBJ2-3, with D possibly matching TRBD2 (5 bases). The CDR3 is 13 residues long. CDR1 is SGHAT, CDR2 FQNNGV, per germline. V lost 1 base and J lost 4, with 6 bases in between. The CDR3 here is CASSLVGADTQYF. The DNA for the CDR3 is TGTGCCAGCAGCTTAGTCGGGGCAGATACGCAGTATTTT.

This clonotype was detected many times. The chain combines TRBV11-2 with TRBJ2-7; D gene uncertain. The CDR3 contains 15 residues. Per germline, CDR1 SGHAT and CDR2 FQNNGV. Trimming removed 0 bases from V and 2 bases from J, with 11 bases in between. This chain's CDR3 is CASSLEAVGTYEQYF. CDR3 DNA sequence: TGTGCCAGCAGCTTAGAGGCCGTCGGCACCTACGAGCAGTACTTC.

There are a few counts of this clonotype. The chain joins TRBV2 to TRBJ1-1; possibly TRBD1 for D (6 bases). The CDR3 is 15 amino acids. V gave up 4 bases and J gave up 0 bases, with 12 bases separating them. Per germline, CDR1 SNHLY and CDR2 FYNNEI. The CDR3 nucleotides read TGTGCCAGCAGTGCGGGGGCAGGGGTGAACACTGAAGCTTTCTTT. Its protein product is CASSAGAGVNTEAFF.

This clonotype is labeled medium-sized. The rearrangement links TRBV7-9 to TRBJ2-7, with TRBD1 matching 10 bases. The CDR3 loop spans 15 amino acids. The V gene end was trimmed by 8 bases and the J gene end by 6 bases; junction bases not matched to a gene: 13. CDR1 and CDR2 from the germline V gene are SEHNR and FQNEAQ (reference sequence). CDR3 sequence: CASQRAGTGVFEQYF. The CDR3 region has the DNA TGTGCCAGCCAGAGGGCCGGGACAGGGGTCTTCGAGCAGTACTTC.

This clonotype was picked up many times. The CDR3 sequence is CASSYGGYEQYF. The CDR3 nucleotides are TGTGCCAGCAGTTATGGGGGATACGAGCAGTACTTC. This sequence joins TRBV12-3 or TRBV12-4 and TRBJ2-7, with D perhaps assigned TRBD1 or TRBD2 (5 bases each). Between the trimmed V and J ends, which lost 4 bases and 4 bases, there was a span of 8 bases. The CDR3 has 12 amino acids.